This is a list of T cell receptor beta chains from one sample in a study of long-term antiretroviral therapy in people with HIV. Repertoires were generated with immunoSEQ multiplex PCR, while TCRdb's copy carries only in-frame clones and drops some. The data contain some 27,000 clones, over 70% of them singletons. The source was unsorted PBMCs, collected 2.1 years after starting antiretroviral therapy. The origin of the receptors is a man in his thirties or forties with HIV. Each CDR3 is given without its conserved first and last residue. Each record gives: J gene, D gene, clone size, V gene, CDR3 protein. The D gene is left open where the match is weak. Size tells how often a clone was seen (once, few, many) or the class of an expanded clone, and some rows leave it out.

J: TRBJ2-1
D: TRBD2
size: NA
V: TRBV9
CDR3: ASSVDLAGGYDEQF

J: TRBJ2-1
D: TRBD1
size: NA
V: TRBV2
CDR3: ASSRGRQGAYNEQF

J: TRBJ1-2
D: NA
size: few
V: TRBV6-1
CDR3: ASSEADGTYYGYT

J: TRBJ2-1
D: TRBD1
size: NA
V: TRBV5-1
CDR3: ASSLFGQGSGEQF

J: TRBJ1-4
D: TRBD1
size: NA
V: TRBV28
CDR3: ASSPIQGAQEKLF

J: TRBJ2-3
D: NA
size: NA
V: TRBV10-3
CDR3: AISIGGTGTDTQY

J: TRBJ2-2
D: NA
size: once
V: TRBV7-7
CDR3: ASSSFTWDTDRYTGELF

J: TRBJ1-5
D: NA
size: NA
V: TRBV7-9
CDR3: ASSLGQGNQPQH

J: TRBJ2-3
D: NA
size: NA
V: TRBV7-8
CDR3: ASSLAEATDTQY

J: TRBJ1-1
D: NA
size: NA
V: TRBV28
CDR3: ASSPQTTGDTEAF

J: TRBJ2-4
D: TRBD1
size: few
V: TRBV5-1
CDR3: ASSLAWWTGVFLLAKNIQY

J: TRBJ2-7
D: TRBD2
size: NA
V: TRBV5-1
CDR3: ASSLEASGRTYEQY

J: TRBJ1-4
D: NA
size: NA
V: TRBV5-8
CDR3: ASSSGIGKAGLNEKLF

J: TRBJ2-7
D: NA
size: NA
V: TRBV27
CDR3: ASSLQGTTYYEQY

J: TRBJ1-5
D: NA
size: NA
V: TRBV6-1
CDR3: ASSEAGWNQPQH

J: TRBJ1-1
D: NA
size: few
V: TRBV5-1
CDR3: ASSLVRNTEAF

J: TRBJ2-7
D: NA
size: NA
V: TRBV5-1
CDR3: ASSSTPTRSEQY

J: TRBJ1-2
D: NA
size: NA
V: TRBV4-1
CDR3: ASSQGLKGTYGYT

J: TRBJ1-3
D: NA
size: few
V: TRBV4-1
CDR3: ASGQLSGNTIY

J: TRBJ2-7
D: NA
size: NA
V: TRBV5-6
CDR3: ASSPGARRIYEQY

J: TRBJ1-1
D: NA
size: NA
V: TRBV29-1
CDR3: SAGQGGTEAF

J: TRBJ2-3
D: TRBD1
size: NA
V: TRBV5-6
CDR3: ASSFYRGPSTDTQY

J: TRBJ1-5
D: TRBD1
size: NA
V: TRBV19
CDR3: ASSIASGQGEPQH

J: TRBJ2-7
D: NA
size: NA
V: TRBV5-4
CDR3: ASSPRAGDEQY

J: TRBJ2-1
D: TRBD1
size: NA
V: TRBV11-2
CDR3: ASSLTGGNDEQF

J: TRBJ1-6
D: NA
size: few
V: TRBV19
CDR3: ASSISPGSGRGSPLH

J: TRBJ1-2
D: TRBD1
size: few
V: TRBV5-6
CDR3: ASSRDRIYGYT

J: TRBJ1-5
D: TRBD1
size: few
V: TRBV10-3
CDR3: AISESGQGQPQH

J: TRBJ2-1
D: NA
size: NA
V: TRBV6-6
CDR3: AISSGNEQF

J: TRBJ2-1
D: TRBD2
size: NA
V: TRBV30
CDR3: AWSVRRGLVSEQF

J: TRBJ2-7
D: NA
size: NA
V: TRBV30
CDR3: AWSGTGSFYEQY

J: TRBJ1-3
D: NA
size: NA
V: TRBV6-5
CDR3: ASSLRVASGNTIY

J: TRBJ1-1
D: NA
size: NA
V: TRBV5-4
CDR3: ASSFRQASNTEAF

J: TRBJ2-5
D: TRBD2
size: once
V: TRBV7-2
CDR3: ASSPLAQETQY

J: TRBJ2-7
D: NA
size: few
V: TRBV2
CDR3: ASMISGSSYEQY

J: TRBJ2-3
D: TRBD1
size: NA
V: TRBV5-5
CDR3: ASSLAGQYTDTQY

J: TRBJ2-5
D: NA
size: few
V: TRBV7-2
CDR3: ASSLGSRTTQETQY

J: TRBJ2-2
D: NA
size: NA
V: TRBV5-1
CDR3: ASSLTGINTGELF

J: TRBJ2-1
D: TRBD1
size: NA
V: TRBV7-9
CDR3: ASSSLLGGTGGREQF

J: TRBJ2-3
D: NA
size: NA
V: TRBV7-9
CDR3: ASSLADSGPSTDTQY

J: TRBJ2-7
D: NA
size: NA
V: TRBV7-9
CDR3: ASSPKGPYEQY